The sequence of this T cell receptor (beta chain) was determined in a study of blood T cell repertoires in COVID-19. Background on the study: COVID-19 samples from acute and convalescent phases originated in the United States, Italy and Spain. PBMCs, B-cell-depleted T cells, or T cells provided the cDNA or gDNA that made up the material.

Trimming shortened V by 5 bases and J by 2 bases, and 8 bases separated the two germline ends. CDR3 size: 13 residues. From germline, CDR1 is KGHSH and CDR2 LQKENI. Original methodology: Reference gene primer amplification in the assay estimated nucleated cell counts. The repertoire was sequenced with immunoSEQ multiplex PCR; TCRdb's copy has only in-frame clones and lacks some. The DNA was the basis for D and trimming; V, J and clone size are from that table. The sample shows tens of thousands of clones, roughly 85% of them seen only once. This TCR was recovered from a woman of 80 years or more with COVID-19, enrolled during active disease. The sequenced material came from peripheral blood. This chain joins TRBV18 and TRBJ2-3; D unclear. In DNA, the CDR3 is TGTGCCAGCTCATTACTTACCACAGATACGCAGTATTTT. It is translated as CASSLLTTDTQYF.